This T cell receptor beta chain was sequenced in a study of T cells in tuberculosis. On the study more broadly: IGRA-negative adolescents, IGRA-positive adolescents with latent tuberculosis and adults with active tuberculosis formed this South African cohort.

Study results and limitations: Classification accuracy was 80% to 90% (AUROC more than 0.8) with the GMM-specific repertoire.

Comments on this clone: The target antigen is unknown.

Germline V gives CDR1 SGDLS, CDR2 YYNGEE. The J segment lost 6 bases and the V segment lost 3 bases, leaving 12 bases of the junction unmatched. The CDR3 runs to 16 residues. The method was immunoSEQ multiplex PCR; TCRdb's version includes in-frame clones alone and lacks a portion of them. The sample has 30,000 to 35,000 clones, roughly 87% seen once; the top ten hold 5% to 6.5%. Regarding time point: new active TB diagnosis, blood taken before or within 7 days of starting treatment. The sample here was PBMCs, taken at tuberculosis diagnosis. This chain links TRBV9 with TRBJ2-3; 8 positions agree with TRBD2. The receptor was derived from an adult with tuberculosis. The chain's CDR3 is CASSAVSGGLADTQYF. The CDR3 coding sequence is TGTGCCAGCAGCGCAGTCAGCGGGGGCTTAGCGGATACGCAGTATTTT.